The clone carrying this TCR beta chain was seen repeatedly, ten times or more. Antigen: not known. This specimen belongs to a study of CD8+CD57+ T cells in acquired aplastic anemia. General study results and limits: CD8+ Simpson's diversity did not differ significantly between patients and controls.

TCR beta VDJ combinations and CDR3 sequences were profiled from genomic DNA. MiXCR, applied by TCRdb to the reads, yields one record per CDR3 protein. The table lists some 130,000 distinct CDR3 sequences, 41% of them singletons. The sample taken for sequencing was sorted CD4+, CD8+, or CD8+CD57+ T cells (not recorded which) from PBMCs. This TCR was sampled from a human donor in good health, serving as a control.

CDR3 protein: CSASDRGRSEQYF. CDR3 coding DNA: TGCAGTGCTAGCGACAGGGGGCGCTCCGAGCAGTACTTC. The V call is TRBV20-1, the J call TRBJ2-7; 10 bases map to TRBD1. Germline V lookup: CDR1 DFQATT, CDR2 SNEGSKA (reference sequence). The CDR3 covers 13 residues. Unmatched junction bases numbered 5, after V lost 3 bases and J lost 6 bases.